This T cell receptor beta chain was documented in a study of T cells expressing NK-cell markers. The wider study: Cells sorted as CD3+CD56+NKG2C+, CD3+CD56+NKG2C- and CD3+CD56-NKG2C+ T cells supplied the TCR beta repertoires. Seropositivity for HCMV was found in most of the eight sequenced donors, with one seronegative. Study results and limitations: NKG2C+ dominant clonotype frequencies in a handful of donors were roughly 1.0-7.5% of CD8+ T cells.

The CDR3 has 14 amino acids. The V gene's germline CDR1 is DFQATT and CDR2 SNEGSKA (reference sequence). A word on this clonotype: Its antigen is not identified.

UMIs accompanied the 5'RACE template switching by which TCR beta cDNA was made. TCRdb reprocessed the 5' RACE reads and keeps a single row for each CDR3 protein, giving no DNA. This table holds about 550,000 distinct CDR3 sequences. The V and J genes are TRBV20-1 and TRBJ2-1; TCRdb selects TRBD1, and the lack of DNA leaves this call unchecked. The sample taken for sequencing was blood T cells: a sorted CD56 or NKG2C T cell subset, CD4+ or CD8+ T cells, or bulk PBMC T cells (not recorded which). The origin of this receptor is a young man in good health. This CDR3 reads CSARDTGRGDEQFF.